The rows below give T cell receptor beta chains drawn from one sample of a study of naive and memory T cell subsets. MiXCR, run by TCRdb on the UMI-ligation and nested PCR reads, gives a single entry per CDR3 protein. This repertoire shows around 35,000 distinct CDR3 sequences, 9.5% to 12% found once; its top ten account for about 4%. Sequences were derived from skin, sampled from a tuberculin skin test site. The receptors were sampled from an adult in good health. CDR3s include the opening cysteine and the closing phenylalanine or tryptophan. The D gene is left open where the match is weak. The size of a clone is reported for some rows only, either as once, few or many, or as a class for expanded clones.

many	TRBD2	TRBV6-1	TRBJ2-7	CASRPLAGDFFEQYF	TGTGCCAGCAGGCCACTAGCGGGAGATTTTTTCGAGCAGTACTTC
-	TRBD1	TRBV15	TRBJ1-5	CATSRDLTGTGSNQPQHF	TGTGCCACCAGCAGAGACCTAACCGGGACAGGGAGCAATCAGCCCCAGCATTTT
-	-	TRBV7-9	TRBJ1-2	CASSQDNYGYTF	TGTGCCAGCAGCCAGGATAACTATGGCTACACCTTC
few	TRBD2	TRBV9	TRBJ2-3	CASSERSGGSDTQYF	TGTGCCAGCAGCGAGAGGAGCGGGGGGTCAGATACGCAGTATTTT
few	-	TRBV4-1	TRBJ1-6	CASSQVGNLNSYNSPLHF	TGCGCCAGCAGCCAAGTGGGTAATCTCAACTCCTATAATTCACCCCTCCACTTT
-	-	TRBV28	TRBJ1-1	CASEENTEAFF	TGTGCCAGCGAGGAGAACACTGAAGCTTTCTTT
few	TRBD2	TRBV27	TRBJ2-2	CASSLSTSGSGELFF	TGTGCCAGCAGTTTATCCACTAGCGGGAGCGGGGAGCTGTTTTTT
many	TRBD2	TRBV19	TRBJ2-1	CASRGIAGADYNEQFF	TGTGCCAGTAGGGGCATAGCGGGAGCCGACTACAATGAGCAGTTCTTC
-	-	TRBV5-1	TRBJ2-3	CASSPGLGTDTQYF	TGCGCCAGCAGCCCTGGACTTGGTACAGATACGCAGTATTTT
-	TRBD1	TRBV14	TRBJ2-7	CASSRQGAASYEQYF	TGTGCCAGCAGCCGACAGGGGGCGGCCTCCTACGAGCAGTACTTC
-	-	TRBV11-2	TRBJ1-5	CASSLSSNQPQHF	TGTGCCAGCAGCTTAAGTAGCAATCAGCCCCAGCATTTT
many	-	TRBV4-2	TRBJ1-1	CASSQDWYGKNTEAFF	TGTGCCAGCAGCCAAGATTGGTACGGGAAAAACACTGAAGCTTTCTTT
medium-sized	TRBD2	TRBV5-6	TRBJ2-2	CASHQDKSVAGFTGELFF	TGTGCCAGCCACCAGGACAAATCGGTAGCGGGATTCACCGGGGAGCTGTTTTTT
medium-sized	-	TRBV28	TRBJ2-7	CASSLGQGSYEQYF	TGTGCCAGCAGTTTAGGGCAGGGCTCCTACGAGCAGTACTTC
-	-	TRBV11-3	TRBJ2-1	CASSSRLVGEQFF	TGTGCCAGCAGCTCCCGATTAGTTGGTGAGCAGTTCTTC
-	-	TRBV30	TRBJ1-1	CAWSEAGHTEAFF	TGTGCCTGGAGTGAAGCAGGCCACACTGAAGCTTTCTTT
-	-	TRBV7-2	TRBJ2-7	CASSSRQIPYEQYF	TGTGCCAGCAGCTCCCGACAGATACCTTACGAGCAGTACTTC
few	TRBD2	TRBV20-1	TRBJ2-1	CSVPPGLAGAYSYNEQFF	TGCAGTGTTCCCCCGGGACTAGCGGGAGCTTATTCCTACAATGAGCAGTTCTTC
many	TRBD1	TRBV20-1	TRBJ1-6	CSARAPGQGASSPLHF	TGCAGTGCTAGAGCCCCGGGACAGGGGGCGAGTTCACCCCTCCACTTT
many	TRBD2	TRBV20-1	TRBJ2-1	CSGQREYNEQFF	TGCAGTGGTCAGCGGGAGTACAATGAGCAGTTCTTC
few	-	TRBV5-5	TRBJ2-5	CASSPDTQQGWKTQYF	TGTGCCAGCAGCCCCGATACCCAGCAGGGATGGAAGACCCAGTACTTC
-	-	TRBV13	TRBJ2-7	CASSVARDTSYEQYF	TGTGCCAGCAGCGTAGCGCGGGACACTTCCTACGAGCAGTACTTC
-	TRBD1	TRBV5-6	TRBJ1-1	CASSIGQGSDTEAFF	TGTGCCAGCAGCATTGGACAGGGATCGGACACTGAAGCTTTCTTT
few	TRBD1	TRBV7-9	TRBJ2-2	CASSPWDSRTTGELFF	TGTGCCAGCAGCCCGTGGGACAGCAGAACAACCGGGGAGCTGTTTTTT
many	-	TRBV20-1	TRBJ2-5	CSARAQETQYF	TGCAGTGCTAGGGCTCAAGAGACCCAGTACTTC
many	TRBD2	TRBV11-2	TRBJ2-1	CATTALAGSYNEQFF	TGTGCCACCACTGCCCTAGCGGGGTCCTACAATGAGCAGTTCTTC
-	-	TRBV20-1	TRBJ2-3	CSAIAVGTDTQYF	TGCAGTGCTATAGCGGTGGGCACAGATACGCAGTATTTT
medium-sized	TRBD1	TRBV28	TRBJ2-7	CASSARTGGRNEQYF	TGTGCCAGCAGTGCGAGGACAGGGGGCAGGAACGAGCAGTACTTC
many	TRBD1	TRBV20-1	TRBJ2-7	CSATPKDRVGEQYF	TGCAGTGCAACCCCCAAGGACAGGGTTGGCGAGCAGTACTTC
many	-	TRBV27	TRBJ2-2	CASSWGQNTGELFF	TGTGCCAGCAGTTGGGGACAGAACACCGGGGAGCTGTTTTTT
many	TRBD1	TRBV2	TRBJ1-2	CASRATGGGYYGYTF	TGTGCCAGCAGGGCTACAGGGGGCGGTTACTATGGCTACACCTTC
-	-	TRBV7-2	TRBJ2-5	CASSGGRQGETQYF	TGTGCCAGCAGCGGGGGGCGACAGGGAGAGACCCAGTACTTC
many	-	TRBV20-1	TRBJ1-4	CSAANRRNEKLFF	TGCAGTGCAGCGAACAGAAGGAATGAAAAACTGTTTTTT
-	-	TRBV7-2	TRBJ1-3	CASSFLGVSGNTIYF	TGTGCCAGCAGCTTTCTGGGGGTCTCTGGAAACACCATATATTTT
many	TRBD1	TRBV6-5	TRBJ1-3	CASSYSEQGTGNTIYF	TGTGCCAGCAGTTACTCGGAACAGGGGACTGGAAACACCATATATTTT
few	TRBD1	TRBV24-1	TRBJ2-1	CATSGGTGQEYNEQFF	TGTGCCACCAGTGGTGGAACGGGACAGGAGTACAATGAGCAGTTCTTC
many	-	TRBV29-1	TRBJ1-1	CSVSKGEANTEAFF	TGCAGCGTTTCCAAGGGCGAAGCGAACACTGAAGCTTTCTTT
few	TRBD1	TRBV28	TRBJ2-7	CASSSLSRDRIIYEQYF	TGTGCCAGCAGTTCCCTTTCCCGGGACAGGATAATCTACGAGCAGTACTTC
few	-	TRBV5-1	TRBJ1-6	CASSLGETYSPLHF	TGCGCCAGCAGCTTGGGGGAGACTTATTCACCCCTCCACTTT
-	TRBD2	TRBV12-3/TRBV12-4	TRBJ2-3	CASSPITSGRPHTDTQYF	TGTGCCAGCAGTCCTATCACTAGCGGGAGGCCCCACACAGATACGCAGTATTTT
-	-	TRBV7-9	TRBJ2-1	CASSSQGRGGLGSYNEQFF	TGTGCCAGCAGCTCCCAGGGGCGCGGGGGCCTGGGCTCCTACAATGAGCAGTTCTTC
-	-	TRBV19	TRBJ1-5	CASSLFGISNQPQHF	TGTGCCAGTAGTTTGTTCGGCATTAGCAATCAGCCCCAGCATTTT
-	TRBD1	TRBV6-5	TRBJ1-6	CASSEYRGRRSPLHF	TGTGCCAGCAGTGAATACAGGGGGCGCCGCTCACCCCTCCACTTT
few	-	TRBV18	TRBJ1-2	CASSGEPLYGYTF	TGTGCCAGCTCCGGAGAACCACTCTATGGCTACACCTTC
many	-	TRBV7-2	TRBJ2-3	CASSPDSTDTQYF	TGTGCCAGCAGCCCGGACAGCACAGATACGCAGTATTTT
many	TRBD2	TRBV7-2	TRBJ2-5	CASSPRLAGGKETQYF	TGTGCCAGCAGCCCTCGACTAGCGGGAGGAAAAGAGACCCAGTACTTC
many	TRBD1	TRBV5-1	TRBJ2-1	CASSLTPGQGVQSRYNEQFF	TGCGCCAGCAGCTTGACTCCGGGACAGGGGGTCCAATCCCGCTACAATGAGCAGTTCTTC
many	-	TRBV15	TRBJ1-1	CATSTMRGHEAFF	TGTGCCACCAGCACTATGCGGGGACACGAAGCTTTCTTT
many	-	TRBV7-6	TRBJ1-3	CASSLGRFSGNTIYF	TGTGCCAGCAGCCTAGGGAGATTCTCTGGAAACACCATATATTTT